This entry concerns a single TCR beta chain. Its antigen is still unknown. The sample belongs to a study of shared clonotypes between healthy human individuals. Study in general: A donor's plate count was three for CD4 naive and three for CD4 memory; CD8 naive had two and CD8 memory one.

The length of the CDR3 is 16 residues. CDR1 is MDHEN and CDR2 is SYDVKM in the germline V gene. After removal of 6 bases from V and 4 bases from J, the junction contained 5 bases not matched to a gene. Notes on the study in general: Though the depth was large, rarefaction showed that sorted-subset sequencing was incomplete.

The sorted-subset replicate PCRs were given roughly 200 ng DNA, which is tens of thousands of T cell genomes. The repertoire was sequenced with immunoSEQ multiplex PCR; TCRdb's copy has only in-frame clones and lacks some. The sample lists around 1 million clones, over 60% occurring once. The V call is TRBV28, the J call TRBJ2-1; 14 positions agree with TRBD2. The source material was memory CD4+ T cells sorted from blood. The sample's subset: CD45RA-negative fraction. This TCR was recovered from a young man in good health. The CDR3: CASSLGTSGGYNEQFF. The CDR3 nucleotides read TGTGCCAGCAGCCTTGGGACTAGCGGGGGTTACAATGAGCAGTTCTTC.